These 32 T cell receptor beta chains were sequenced from one sample in a study of T cell repertoires in cytomegalovirus infection. TCRdb redid the calling of the reads with MiXCR, one entry per CDR3 protein. The sample yields around 750,000 distinct CDR3 sequences, over 25% seen once. No antigens are known for them. The sequencing here drew on cultured CD8+ T cells from PBMCs, taken from culture after CMV antigen stimulation. The source of these receptors is a human donor in good health (CMV status not recorded). Some clones in this sample may be carry-over from other donors' samples.

V gene TRBV5-6 combines with J gene TRBJ2-5, with 9 bases aligning to TRBD2. Per germline, CDR1 SGHDT and CDR2 YYEEEE. Trimming removed 3 bases from V and 5 bases from J; junction bases left unmatched: 17. CDR3 length equals 18 residues. The CDR3 here is CASSSPASGVFRDETQYF. CDR3 DNA: TGTGCCAGCAGCTCCCCCGCTAGCGGGGTCTTCCGGGATGAGACCCAGTACTTC.

This clonotype was observed a few times. The chain combines TRBV7-9 with TRBJ1-2; D may be TRBD1 (5 bases). The CDR3 runs to 14 residues. The germline V gene has CDR1 SEHNR and CDR2 FQNEAQ (reference sequence). V gave up 3 bases and J gave up 2 bases, with 10 bases separating them. The CDR3 nucleotides are TGTGCCAGCAGCTTGGGCCGGGACAACTATGGCTACACCTTC. Its translation is CASSLGRDNYGYTF.

J is TRBJ1-2 and V is TRBV2, with D perhaps TRBD1 (5 bases). Germline values: CDR1 SNHLY, CDR2 FYNNEI. The CDR3 has 11 residues. The V gene lost 2 bases and the J gene lost 9 bases, with 7 bases spanning the gap. CDR3 in DNA: TGTGCCAGCAGTGAAAGGGGTCGCTACACCTTC. Amino acids: CASSERGRYTF.

The chain has TRBV6-2 or TRBV6-3 and TRBJ2-1; the D is unclear. The CDR3 consists of 16 residues. Between the trimmed V and J ends, which lost 0 bases and 1 base, there was a span of 10 bases. Germline V gene data show CDR1 as MNHEY and CDR2 as SVGEGT. CDR3 in amino acids: CASSYSRGASYNEQFF. In DNA, the CDR3 is TGTGCCAGCAGTTACTCGCGAGGCGCATCCTACAATGAGCAGTTCTTC.

The chain is built from TRBV6-1 and TRBJ2-3; D is ambiguous. Trimming removed 8 bases at V and 4 bases at J, with 10 bases between. Germline-derived CDR1 and CDR2 are MNHNS and SASEGT. The CDR3 extends over 12 amino acids. DNA for the CDR3: TGTGCCAGCGAGTCGGTGGCAGATACGCAGTATTTT. It yields the protein CASESVADTQYF.

In this sample, this clonotype turned up a few times. The J gene is TRBJ1-1, the V gene TRBV4-3, with D tentatively TRBD1 (6 bases). The CDR3 has 16 residues. Germline V gene sequence: CDR1 LGHNA, CDR2 YSLEER. The V end lost 0 bases, the J end lost 0 bases, and 11 bases lay between the germline ends. CDR3 amino acids: CASSQDTGHLNTEAFF. The CDR3 nucleotides read TGCGCCAGCAGCCAAGATACAGGGCACTTGAACACTGAAGCTTTCTTT.

The chain employs TRBV18 and TRBJ1-5; no firm D call. The CDR3 spans 14 residues. CDR1 and CDR2 from the germline V gene are KGHSH and LQKENI. Deletions cut 2 bases from V and 2 bases from J, with 7 bases between. The chain's CDR3 is CASSPVRGNQPQHF. The CDR3 DNA is TGTGCCAGCTCACCAGTGAGGGGCAATCAGCCCCAGCATTTT.

Only a few counts were recorded for this clonotype. This chain connects TRBV6-5 to TRBJ2-3; no definite D call. The CDR3 extends over 17 amino acids. Germline V lookup: CDR1 MNHEY, CDR2 SVGAGI. The ends were cut back, 0 bases at V and 2 bases at J, with 15 bases in the middle. CDR3 in DNA: TGTGCCAGCAGTTACTCGAGTACGCACCCCTCCACAGATACGCAGTATTTT. This translates into CASSYSSTHPSTDTQYF.

The J gene is TRBJ2-7, the V gene TRBV6-2 or TRBV6-3; D is undetermined. Trimming left V 2 bases short and J 6 bases short, with 11 bases between. The CDR3 length is 13 residues. The germline V gene encodes CDR1 MNHEY and CDR2 SVGEGT. This CDR3 reads CASSYAGRIEQYV. CDR3 DNA sequence: TGTGCCAGCAGTTACGCCGGACGGATCGAGCAGTACGTC.

At least ten counts were recorded for this clonotype. CDR3 sequence (DNA): TGTGCCAGCAGCTTAGCAGGTTGGGGACACCTCGCCTACGAGCAGTACTTC. Amino acids: CASSLAGWGHLAYEQYF. The V call is TRBV7-2, the J call TRBJ2-7, with D perhaps matching TRBD1 (6 bases). V lost 0 bases and J 2 bases, leaving 17 bases between the germline ends. The CDR3 totals 17 residues. Looked up from germline, CDR1 is SGHTA and CDR2 is FQGNSA.

This clonotype occurred a few times. This chain uses TRBV6-6 with TRBJ2-5, with D maybe TRBD1 (6 bases). In germline, CDR1 is MNHNY, CDR2 SVGAGI (reference sequence). The germline V and J ends were trimmed by 6 bases and 3 bases, with 14 bases remaining between them. The CDR3 runs 14 residues. DNA for the CDR3: TGTGCCAGCAGCTTAGACAGGTGGAAAGAGACCCAGTACTTC. It yields the protein CASSLDRWKETQYF.

The chain carries TRBV11-2 and TRBJ2-4, with 7 positions matching TRBD2. V trimming: 8 bases; J trimming: 6 bases; junction bases outside the gene matches: 7. This CDR3 is 13 amino acids long. Germline loops: CDR1 SGHAT, CDR2 FQNNGV. The CDR3 DNA is TGTGCCAGCTCCTCCCCGGGGGGAAACATTCAGTACTTC. Its translation: CASSSPGGNIQYF.

This clonotype was seen only a few times. The rearrangement uses TRBV7-2 and TRBJ2-1, with TRBD1 matching over 11 bases. The germline CDR1 and CDR2 sequences are SGHTA and FQGNSA. This CDR3 comprises 16 residues. V shed 1 base, J shed 7 bases, and the junction held 6 bases outside the gene matches. The DNA for the CDR3 is TGTGCCAGCAGCTTAGGGACAGGGGGCTTCAGTAATGAGCAGTTCTTC. This gives the protein CASSLGTGGFSNEQFF.

This clonotype was recorded only once. The chain joins TRBV11-2 to TRBJ2-1, with TRBD2 matching over 7 bases. Germline CDR1 and CDR2: SGHAT and FQNNGV. Trimming removed 4 bases from V and 7 bases from J; junction bases left unmatched: 10. The CDR3 spans 15 residues. The CDR3 sequence: CASSSPGEGSNEQFF. CDR3 DNA: TGTGCCAGCAGCTCTCCGGGGGAGGGGAGTAATGAGCAGTTCTTC.

There are a few counts of this clonotype. The chain employs TRBV19 and TRBJ2-1; TRBD2 agrees at 9 bases. J was trimmed by 4 bases and V by 5 bases; bases with no gene match: 6. The germline CDR1 and CDR2 sequences are LNHDA and SQIVND (reference sequence). This CDR3 region has 15 residues. DNA of the CDR3: TGTGCCAGTAGTTGGAGCGGGGGGAATTACAATGAGCAGTTCTTC. Translating gives CASSWSGGNYNEQFF.

This clonotype was observed once. The chain recombines TRBV5-3 with TRBJ2-7, with 8 bases lining up with TRBD1. TRBV5-3 is placed among ORFs of uncertain function. The CDR3 sequence is 14 residues long. The trim removed 8 bases at V and 4 bases at J, leaving 11 bases unmatched. CDR3 loop: CASSTADRGYEQYV. Here the CDR3 DNA reads TGTGCCAGCAGTACAGCAGACAGGGGATACGAGCAGTACGTC.

In its sample, this clonotype was seen many times. The V call is TRBV7-2, the J call TRBJ1-2, with TRBD1 as a possible D gene (6 bases). Between the trimmed V and J ends, which lost 5 bases and 6 bases, there was a span of 16 bases. Germline V gene data show CDR1 as SGHTA and CDR2 as FQGNSA. The CDR3 is 14 residues long. The CDR3 sequence is CASSTGTLLDGYTF. As DNA, the CDR3 is TGTGCCAGCAGCACCGGGACACTCCTTGATGGCTACACCTTC.

This chain links TRBV24-1 with TRBJ2-1; 7 nucleotides agree with TRBD2. With V trimmed by 5 bases and J by 7 bases, 7 bases remained unmatched. This CDR3 region has 14 residues. Germline loops: CDR1 KGHDR, CDR2 SFDVKD. The CDR3 spells CATSALSSGNEQFF. CDR3 coding DNA: TGTGCCACCAGTGCTCTGTCTAGCGGTAATGAGCAGTTCTTC.

Notes on this clonotype: Its ends do not fully match the called genes, so a read error is possible. The CDR3 spells CASSQEGGTYGYTF. CDR3 sequence (DNA): TGTGCCAGCAGCCAAGAGGGAGGAACCTATGGCTACACCTTC. The chain employs TRBV4-1 and TRBJ1-2; D gene uncertain. CDR3 length: 14 amino acids. CDR1 and CDR2 from the germline V gene are MGHRA and YSYEKL.

This clonotype appeared a few times. The rearrangement joins TRBV12-3 or TRBV12-4 to TRBJ2-1, with 8 bases identical to TRBD1. The CDR3 is 14 amino acids. With V trimmed by 5 bases and J by 13 bases, 13 bases remained unmatched. The CDR3 DNA is TGTGCCAGCAGTGTAGGGACAGGTTGGCCGGGCCAGTTCTTC. Protein product: CASSVGTGWPGQFF.

This clonotype was detected only a few times. The J gene is TRBJ1-2, the V gene TRBV7-6; no clear D gene. The V end was cut by 5 bases, the J end by 4 bases, with 17 bases between. The CDR3 has 15 amino acids. Germline lookup yields CDR1 SGHVS and CDR2 FNYEAQ. DNA for the CDR3: TGTGCCAGCAGCACGACACCCTTCGATTCCTATGGCTACACCTTC. This encodes CASSTTPFDSYGYTF. Supplemented by reference TRBV7-6 and TRBJ1-2, the full variable domain reads GAGVSQSPRYKVTKRGQDVALRCDPISGHVSLYWYRQALGQGPEFLTYFNYEAQQDKSGLPNDRFSAERPEGSISTLTIQRTEQRDSAMYRCASSTTPFDSYGYTFGSGTRLTVV.

The chain is built from TRBV6-2 or TRBV6-3 and TRBJ2-2; 7 bases fit TRBD2. CDR3 length equals 11 residues. CDR1 is MNHEY and CDR2 is SVGEGT in the germline V gene. CDR3 sequence reads: CSSAGAGELFF. For the CDR3, the DNA is TGTTCCTCGGCGGGGGCCGGGGAGCTGTTTTTT.

This clonotype appeared a few times. The CDR3 bases are TGTGCCAGCAGTGAATATCTAAATCCCGCTACGCAGTATTTT. As protein: CASSEYLNPATQYF. The chain links TRBV2 to TRBJ2-3; D is uncertain. Germline-derived CDR1 and CDR2 are SNHLY and FYNNEI. CDR3 length: 14 amino acids. Trimming took off 2 bases at V and 8 bases at J, with 14 bases between the two ends.

In its sample, this clonotype was seen many times. J is TRBJ2-3 and V is TRBV7-9; TRBD1 matches at 8 bases. J gave up 5 bases and V 5 bases, and 27 bases lay outside the gene matches. Germline V lookup: CDR1 SEHNR, CDR2 FQNEAQ (reference sequence). This CDR3 is built from 21 residues. In DNA, the CDR3 is TGTGCCAGCAGCCACACCCTCGGGTCCCAATCCCCGGACAGGGACCTAGATACGCAGTATTTT. It is translated as CASSHTLGSQSPDRDLDTQYF.

This clonotype was recorded a few times. The J gene is TRBJ2-3, the V gene TRBV27, with TRBD2 matching over 9 bases. Germline V gene sequence: CDR1 MNHEY, CDR2 SMNVEV (reference sequence). V trimming: 5 bases; J trimming: 4 bases; junction bases outside the gene matches: 10. The CDR3 extends over 16 amino acids. The CDR3 DNA follows: TGTGCCAGCAGTCCTCCGGGACTAGCTTGGGCAGATACGCAGTATTTT. Its protein product is CASSPPGLAWADTQYF.

This clonotype was counted many times. The rearrangement uses TRBV4-1 and TRBJ1-4; D not certain. Germline CDR1 and CDR2: MGHRA and YSYEKL. The length of the CDR3 is 16 residues. V lost 1 base to trimming and J lost 5 bases, with 14 bases between them. In DNA, the CDR3 is TGCGCCAGCAGCCAAGTGGAACGGACGGAGAATGAAAAACTGTTTTTT. Translation gives CASSQVERTENEKLFF.

The V and J genes are TRBV2 and TRBJ2-1; D unresolved. The CDR3 spans 15 residues. The V gene's germline CDR1 is SNHLY and CDR2 FYNNEI. Trimming left V 3 bases short and J 1 base short, with 10 bases between. CDR3 DNA: TGTGCCAGCAGTGAGGGGTCGACTTCCTACAATGAGCAGTTCTTC. Translation gives CASSEGSTSYNEQFF.

The chain couples TRBV12-3 or TRBV12-4 to TRBJ2-1; 9 bases match TRBD2. This CDR3 region has 15 residues. The junction had 6 bases not matched to a gene; V was cut back by 6 bases and J by 3 bases. The CDR3 DNA reads TGTGCCAGCAGCCTAGCGGGGTCTGGCTACAATGAGCAGTTCTTC. Translating it yields CASSLAGSGYNEQFF.

The rearrangement links TRBV10-3 to TRBJ1-1, with D uncertain. V shed 3 bases and J shed 0 bases, with 5 bases lying between them. In germline, CDR1 is ENHRY, CDR2 SYGVKD. This CDR3 has 13 amino acids. The CDR3 protein is CAISDRMNTEAFF. DNA of the CDR3: TGTGCCATCAGTGATAGGATGAACACTGAAGCTTTCTTT.

This clonotype was detected a few times. V gene TRBV28 combines with J gene TRBJ1-4; maybe TRBD1 (5 bases). The CDR3 is 17 residues long. The germline gives CDR1 MDHEN, CDR2 SYDVKM. Trimming left V 2 bases short and J 3 bases short, with 16 bases between. The CDR3 reads CASSLPGRVQPNEKLFF. The CDR3, as DNA: TGTGCCAGCAGTTTACCAGGGCGAGTTCAGCCTAATGAAAAACTGTTTTTT.

This sequence joins TRBV27 and TRBJ2-1, with TRBD1 matching over 10 bases. Per the germline V gene, CDR1 is MNHEY and CDR2 is SMNVEV (reference sequence). J was trimmed by 5 bases and V by 6 bases; bases with no gene match: 7. This CDR3 has 15 amino acids. The CDR3 bases are TGTGCCAGCAGGACAGGGGGCCCGAAGAACAATGAGCAGTTCTTC. Amino acids: CASRTGGPKNNEQFF.

This clonotype appeared many times. The rearrangement uses TRBV12-3 or TRBV12-4 and TRBJ1-2; tentative D call: TRBD1 (6 bases). The germline V and J ends were trimmed by 0 bases and 10 bases, with 15 bases remaining between them. The CDR3 length is 14 residues. The CDR3: CASSLAPGRGNYTF. CDR3 sequence (DNA): TGTGCCAGCAGTTTAGCTCCCGGCAGGGGAAACTACACCTTC.